Following are 13 T cell receptor beta chains from one sample sequenced in a study of early T cells in non-severe SARS-CoV-2 infection. TCRdb reanalysed the 5' RACE reads using MiXCR and keeps one entry per CDR3 protein. The profile shows about 59,000 distinct CDR3 sequences, 13% of them singletons. Sequenced material: whole blood, taken at baseline. These receptors all stem from an adult who was a healthcare worker with PCR-confirmed SARS-CoV-2 infection or an uninfected control (not recorded which).

This clonotype has a count of ten or more. The chain recombines TRBV13 with TRBJ2-2; tentatively, D is TRBD1 (6 bases). There are 16 residues in the CDR3. The V end lost 5 bases, the J end lost 4 bases, and 17 bases lay between the germline ends. Germline CDR1 reads PRHDT; CDR2 reads FYEKMQ (reference sequence). Written as DNA, the CDR3 is TGTGCCAGCAGCCGAAGACCGGGACACTTCACCGGGGAGCTGTTTTTT. Its protein product is CASSRRPGHFTGELFF.

This clonotype was observed a few times. This chain joins TRBV10-3 and TRBJ2-1; 12 bases agree with TRBD2. After removal of 5 bases from V and 5 bases from J, the junction contained 4 bases not matched to a gene. The CDR3 is 15 residues long. Germline values: CDR1 ENHRY, CDR2 SYGVKD. The CDR3 bases are TGTGCCATCAGTATGACTAGCGGGGGAAACAATGAGCAGTTCTTC. Amino acids: CAISMTSGGNNEQFF.

This clonotype was counted many times. The rearrangement links TRBV20-1 to TRBJ2-7; possible D gene TRBD1, 5 bases. V gave up 0 bases and J gave up 0 bases, with 9 bases separating them. The CDR3 runs 14 residues. The germline CDR1 and CDR2 sequences are DFQATT and SNEGSKA (reference sequence). As DNA, the CDR3 is TGCAGTGCTAGAGATCTAGACAGCTCCTACGAGCAGTACTTC. Its translation: CSARDLDSSYEQYF.

This clonotype was picked up a small number of times. V gene TRBV27 combines with J gene TRBJ1-4; 8 bases map to TRBD1. The CDR3 consists of 16 residues. V shed 1 base, J shed 3 bases, and the junction held 4 bases outside the gene matches. The V gene's germline CDR1 is MNHEY and CDR2 SMNVEV (reference sequence). The CDR3: CASSLWQGAANEKLFF. The CDR3 DNA reads as TGTGCCAGCAGTTTATGGCAGGGGGCGGCTAATGAAAAACTGTTTTTT.

The sample holds many counts of this clonotype. V gene TRBV5-1 combines with J gene TRBJ1-3, with D hard to call. From germline, CDR1 is SGHRS and CDR2 YFSETQ. The germline V and J ends were trimmed by 0 bases and 3 bases, with 7 bases remaining between them. The CDR3 extends over 14 amino acids. The CDR3 region is CASSLGTDGNTIYF. The CDR3 DNA reads TGCGCCAGCAGCTTGGGCACAGATGGAAACACCATATATTTT. Drawing the rest from reference TRBV5-1 and TRBJ1-3, the complete variable domain is KAGVTQTPRYLIKTRGQQVTLSCSPISGHRSVSWYQQTPGQGLQFLFEYFSETQRNKGNFPGRFSGRQFSNSRSEMNVSTLELGDSALYLCASSLGTDGNTIYFGEGSWLTVV.

The chain recombines TRBV20-1 with TRBJ1-5; maybe TRBD1 (6 bases). Germline loops: CDR1 DFQATT, CDR2 SNEGSKA (reference sequence). CDR3 length equals 15 residues. V dropped 3 bases and J dropped 6 bases, with 18 bases sitting between them. CDR3 bases: TGCAGTGCTAGCCCAGCAGGGGCCGCGGGTCAGCCCCAGCATTTT. Its protein product is CSASPAGAAGQPQHF.

The chain links TRBV7-6 to TRBJ2-7, with D perhaps TRBD2 (6 bases). The CDR3 extends over 15 amino acids. The germline gives CDR1 SGHVS, CDR2 FNYEAQ. Trimming pared 2 bases from V and 6 bases from J, leaving 17 bases between. The CDR3 DNA is TGTGCCAGCAGCTTACCAGGGACTCCTCCTTTCGAGCAGTACTTC. Amino acid sequence: CASSLPGTPPFEQYF.

The sample holds many counts of this clonotype. The chain couples TRBV12-3 or TRBV12-4 to TRBJ2-1, with 12 bases fitting TRBD2. The CDR3 is 16 residues long. With 2 bases clipped from V and 6 bases from J, the junction kept 5 bases outside the gene matches. The CDR3 DNA follows: TGTGCCAGCAGTTTACCGGCTAGCGGGAGGGCCAATGAGCAGTTCTTC. Its protein product is CASSLPASGRANEQFF.

This clonotype was recorded a few times. The chain is built from TRBV19 and TRBJ2-1; 8 bases match TRBD2. The V gene end was trimmed by 3 bases and the J gene end by 16 bases; junction bases not matched to a gene: 11. From germline, CDR1 is LNHDA and CDR2 SQIVND (reference sequence). The CDR3 loop spans 13 amino acids. CDR3 bases: TGTGCCAGTAGTATCCTTAGCGGGACCCTCCCATTCTTC. This gives the protein CASSILSGTLPFF.

This chain joins TRBV7-8 and TRBJ2-3, with 16 bases identical to TRBD2. CDR3 length equals 21 residues. CDR1 is SGHVS, CDR2 FQNEAQ, per germline. Germline trimming cut 3 bases from V and 0 bases from J; bases unmatched to any gene: 12. CDR3 DNA: TGTGCCAGCAGCTTTACGCCGGGACTAGCGGGGGGGCCCGAAAGCACAGATACGCAGTATTTT. It encodes CASSFTPGLAGGPESTDTQYF.

The rearrangement joins TRBV24-1 to TRBJ2-1; TRBD2 matches at 8 bases. CDR3 length equals 16 residues. V was pared by 0 bases and J by 7 bases, with 7 bases of the junction left unmatched. Germline V gives CDR1 KGHDR, CDR2 SFDVKD. CDR3: CATSDLRLSGKNEQFF. CDR3 coding DNA: TGTGCCACCAGTGATTTGCGCCTTAGCGGGAAGAATGAGCAGTTCTTC.

The table lists this clonotype with a few counts. This sequence joins TRBV6-6 and TRBJ2-7; 8 bases line up with TRBD2. The CDR3 totals 13 residues. Germline V gives CDR1 MNHNY, CDR2 SVGAGI (reference sequence). V shed 4 bases, J shed 6 bases, and the junction held 5 bases outside the gene matches. The chain's CDR3 is CASSSGRVGEQYF. CDR3 bases: TGTGCCAGCAGTTCCGGGAGGGTAGGCGAGCAGTACTTC.

This chain links TRBV4-2 with TRBJ2-3; D not resolved. The V end was cut by 4 bases, the J end by 2 bases, with 10 bases between. This CDR3 spans 14 amino acids. Germline V lookup: CDR1 LGHNA, CDR2 YNFKEQ. CDR3 nucleotides: TGTGCCAGCAGCCTGACGGACGACACAGATACGCAGTATTTT. Its translation is CASSLTDDTDTQYF.